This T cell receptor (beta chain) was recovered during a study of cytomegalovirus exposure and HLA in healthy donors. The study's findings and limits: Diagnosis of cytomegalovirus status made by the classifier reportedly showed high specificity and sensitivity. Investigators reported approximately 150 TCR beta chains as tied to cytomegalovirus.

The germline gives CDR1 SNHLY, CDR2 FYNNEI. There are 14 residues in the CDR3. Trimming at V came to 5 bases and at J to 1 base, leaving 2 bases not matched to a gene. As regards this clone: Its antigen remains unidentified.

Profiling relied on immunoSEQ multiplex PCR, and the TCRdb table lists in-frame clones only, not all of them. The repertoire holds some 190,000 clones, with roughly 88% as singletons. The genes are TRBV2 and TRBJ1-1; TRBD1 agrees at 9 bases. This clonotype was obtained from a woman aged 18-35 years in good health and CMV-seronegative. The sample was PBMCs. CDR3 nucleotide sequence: TGTGCCAGCAGTCCGGGACAGGGGAACACTGAAGCTTTCTTT. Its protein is CASSPGQGNTEAFF. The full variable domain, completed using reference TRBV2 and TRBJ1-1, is EPEVTQTPSHQVTQMGQEVILRCVPISNHLYFYWYRQILGQKVEFLVSFYNNEISEKSEIFDDQFSVERPDGSNFTLKIRSTKLEDSAMYFCASSPGQGNTEAFFGQGTRLTVV.